This T cell receptor (beta chain) originates from a study of vaccination and CD4 T cells after COVID-19 (dated by TCRdb to the early 2020s). About the investigation overall: The convalescent cohort comprised six males and four females, including two Hispanic individuals, seven Caucasians, two Asians and one multiracial person. Participants received two doses of either the Pfizer-BioNTech BNT162b2 vaccine (n=8) or the Moderna mRNA-1273 vaccine (n=2). Post-COVID blood samples were collected from convalescent patients a median of around 100 days after diagnosis, with a range of about 30 to 161 days. Post-vaccine blood samples were taken a median of 72 days after the second vaccine dose, with a range of roughly 13 to 250 days. Overlapping spike peptide pools from SARS-CoV-2 and from the common cold coronaviruses HCoV-NL63, HCoV-OC43 and HCoV-229E were used as culture stimuli. In control cultures, a CEFX viral epitope pool was used as positive control, an HIV-1 Nef peptide pool was used as negative control, or no peptide was added. In nine to eleven COVID-19 convalescent patients and a few infection-naive healthy vaccine recipients, researchers compared the spike-specific CD4+ TCR repertoire from before mRNA vaccination with the repertoire from after. In an earlier paper using these donors, memory CD4+ T cell crossreactivity between SARS-CoV-2 and common cold coronavirus spike proteins was assessed at the TCR clonotype level. The full study reports these points: Among convalescent patients, a median about 86% of the SARS-CoV-2-reactive clones seen after vaccination appeared only after vaccination, which suggests priming specific to the vaccine. The number of convalescent patients in the study was relatively small, and the study did not examine early timepoints following natural infection. The median number of SARS-CoV-2-reactive clonotypes rose from roughly 20 after infection to roughly 38 after vaccination, but the change was not significant. Nearly all vaccine-specific clones in convalescent patients (304 of 307) were mono-reactive for SARS-CoV-2 spike rather than cross-reactive with common cold coronaviruses.

The method behind the library was PCR. TCR sequencing of DNA from cultured CD4+ T cells used the Oncomine TCR Beta short-read assay at the Johns Hopkins FTIC core. The QIAamp micro DNA kit was used to extract genomic DNA from the cultured CD4+ T cells. Oncomine TCR Beta libraries made from cultured CD4+ T cells were pooled using unique dual indexes and sequenced on an Illumina iSeq 100. Processing in the source paper ran as follows. Non-productive sequences were removed, and CDR3s not starting with C, not ending with F or W, or shorter than 7 amino acids were discarded. The MANAFEST web application identified antigen-specific clonotypes by comparing peptide-stimulated wells against reference wells and other culture wells. Positive clones required FDR below 0.05, an odds ratio above 5, and productive frequency above 0.1% in at least two of three replicate wells. Clonotypes that were significantly expanded in both SARS-CoV-2 spike wells and at least one common cold coronavirus spike condition were defined as cross-reactive. CDR3 homology was assessed with Levenshtein distances (stringdist) and unrooted phylogenetic trees (ape) in R version 3.6.1. The public reads were reanalyzed by TCRdb: fastp trimming at Q25, MiXCR alignment, in-frame beta chains only. Entries are consolidated by CDR3 protein sequence, retaining the most common genes and DNA. The V and J calls shown here were made by TCRdb, not taken from the authors' results. The sample table lists some 7,000 distinct CDR3 sequences, 40% to 50% of them with a count of one. The biggest ten clones account for 35% to 45% of the sample.

Regarding this clonotype: Its binding antigen is unknown. Per-nucleotide qualities are absent, and no much larger clonotype sits a single base away.

The sample's treatment or condition label, decoded: roughly ten-day PBMC culture with coronavirus spike peptide pools or control peptides (ViraFEST assay). CD4+ T cells from unexposed donors were collected before the COVID-19 pandemic (2011-2018). The study used the ViraFEST assay, which expanded antigen-specific T cells with peptide pools and then identified expanded clonotypes by TCR sequencing. Fewer than 2.5 million PBMCs per well were cultured in IMDM with 5% human AB serum and roughly 10 IU/ml IL-2, plus 10 ug/ml peptide pools. Half of the culture medium was replaced with fresh IL-2-containing medium on days 3 and 7. After roughly 11 days of culture, CD4+ T cells were isolated by negative selection with the EasySep CD4+ T cell isolation kit. As cell numbers permitted, CD4+ T cells from unexposed donors were tested for reactivity to SARS-CoV-2 S and N and to four common cold coronavirus spike pools. Ficoll-Paque Plus gradient centrifugation was used to isolate PBMCs from whole blood, and the isolated PBMCs were then either used fresh or cryopreserved at -140C. Culture conditions were generally each tested in triplicate wells. The leukapheresis product for the unexposed donors was obtained through commercial purchase.

CDR1 SNHLY and CDR2 FYNNEI were looked up in the germline V gene. The CDR3 starts with the cysteine, ends with the phenylalanine, and has 12 residues. Just CDR3 DNA is preserved here, 36 bases in frame from base 1. V is shortened by 3 bases, J by 4 bases, and the region joining them spans 6 bases. The receptor comes from a human donor in good health. The rearrangement combines TRBV2 with TRBJ1-2; the D gene remains uncertain. Sequencing was carried out using CD4+ T cells from blood, cultured in vitro. The DNA sequence is as follows: TGTGCCAGCAGTGACTACCTCTATGGCTACACCTTC. Its translation reads: CASSDYLYGYTF.